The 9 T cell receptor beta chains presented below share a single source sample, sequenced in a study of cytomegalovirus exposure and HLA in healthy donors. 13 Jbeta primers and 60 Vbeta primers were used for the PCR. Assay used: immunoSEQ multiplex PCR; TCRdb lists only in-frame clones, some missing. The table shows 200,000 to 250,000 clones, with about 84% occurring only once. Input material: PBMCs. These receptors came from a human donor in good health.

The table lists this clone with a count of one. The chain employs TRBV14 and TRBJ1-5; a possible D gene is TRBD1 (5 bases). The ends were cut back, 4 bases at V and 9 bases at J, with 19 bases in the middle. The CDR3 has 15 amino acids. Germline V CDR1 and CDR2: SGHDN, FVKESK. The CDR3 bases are TGTGCCAGCAGCCCCCGGCTCCGACCCGGGGGGCCCCAGCATTTT. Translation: CASSPRLRPGGPQHF. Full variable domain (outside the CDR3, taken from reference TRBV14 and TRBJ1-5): EAGVTQFPSHSVIEKGQTVTLRCDPISGHDNLYWYRRVMGKEIKFLLHFVKESKQDESGMPNNRFLAERTGGTYSTLKVQPAELEDSGVYFCASSPRLRPGGPQHFGDGTRLSIL.

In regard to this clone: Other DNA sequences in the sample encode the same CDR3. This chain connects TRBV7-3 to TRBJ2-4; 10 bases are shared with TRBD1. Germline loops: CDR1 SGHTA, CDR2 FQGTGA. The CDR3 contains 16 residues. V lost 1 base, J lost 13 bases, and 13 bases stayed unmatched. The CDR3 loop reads CASSLIPTTDRGVQYF. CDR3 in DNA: TGTGCCAGCAGCTTAATACCTACAACGGACAGGGGGGTCCAGTACTTC.

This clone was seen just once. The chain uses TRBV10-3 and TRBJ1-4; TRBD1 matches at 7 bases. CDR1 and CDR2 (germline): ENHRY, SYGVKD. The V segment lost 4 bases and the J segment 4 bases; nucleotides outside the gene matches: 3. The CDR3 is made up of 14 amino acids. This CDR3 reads CAISGTGSNEKLFF. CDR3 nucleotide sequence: TGTGCCATCAGTGGGACAGGCAGTAATGAAAAACTGTTTTTT.

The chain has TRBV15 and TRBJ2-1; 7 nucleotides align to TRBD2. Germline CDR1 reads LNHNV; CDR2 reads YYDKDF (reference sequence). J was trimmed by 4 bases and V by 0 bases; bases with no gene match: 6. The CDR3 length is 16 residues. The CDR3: CATSRDLLAEYNEQFF. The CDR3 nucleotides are TGTGCCACCAGCAGAGATCTTCTAGCGGAATACAATGAGCAGTTCTTC.

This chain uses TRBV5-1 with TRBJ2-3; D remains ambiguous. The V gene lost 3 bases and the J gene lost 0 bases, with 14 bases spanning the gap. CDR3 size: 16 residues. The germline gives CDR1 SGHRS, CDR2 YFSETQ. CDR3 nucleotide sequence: TGCGCCAGCAGCTATCGCTCCCTCGGGAGCACAGATACGCAGTATTTT. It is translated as CASSYRSLGSTDTQYF.

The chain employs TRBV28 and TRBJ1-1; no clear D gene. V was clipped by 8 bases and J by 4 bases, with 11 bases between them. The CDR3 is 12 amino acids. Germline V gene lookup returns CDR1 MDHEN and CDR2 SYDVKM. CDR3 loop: CASLRGPTEAFF. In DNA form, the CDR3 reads TGTGCCAGCCTTCGAGGGCCCACTGAAGCTTTCTTT.

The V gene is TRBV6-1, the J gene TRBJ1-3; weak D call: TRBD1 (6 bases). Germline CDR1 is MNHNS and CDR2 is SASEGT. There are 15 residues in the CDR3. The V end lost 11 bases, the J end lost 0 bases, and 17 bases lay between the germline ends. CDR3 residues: CACQTGHNSGNTIYF. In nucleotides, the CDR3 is TGTGCCTGCCAGACAGGCCATAACTCTGGAAACACCATATATTTT.

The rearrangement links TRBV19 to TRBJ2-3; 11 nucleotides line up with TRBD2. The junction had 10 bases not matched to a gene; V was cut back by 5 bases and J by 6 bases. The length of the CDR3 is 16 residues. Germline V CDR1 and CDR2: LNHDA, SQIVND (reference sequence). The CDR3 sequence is CASSPSSGRAGDTQYF. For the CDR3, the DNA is TGTGCCAGTAGTCCAAGTAGCGGGAGGGCCGGGGATACGCAGTATTTT. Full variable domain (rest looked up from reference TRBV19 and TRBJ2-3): DGGITQSPKYLFRKEGQNVTLSCEQNLNHDAMYWYRQDPGQGLRLIYYSQIVNDFQKGDIAEGYSVSREKKESFPLTVTSAQKNPTAFYLCASSPSSGRAGDTQYFGPGTRLTVL.

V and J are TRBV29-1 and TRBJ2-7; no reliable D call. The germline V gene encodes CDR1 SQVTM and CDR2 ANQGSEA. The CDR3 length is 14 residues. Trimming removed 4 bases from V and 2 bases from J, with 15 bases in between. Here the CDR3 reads CSVASGSVAYEQYF. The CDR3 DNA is TGCAGCGTTGCATCAGGTTCAGTCGCCTACGAGCAGTACTTC.